A single sample gave rise to the 31 T cell receptor beta chains below, sequenced in a study of blood T cell repertoires in COVID-19. Clones were read by immunoSEQ multiplex PCR, and TCRdb kept only the in-frame ones, dropping some. The data contain some 99,000 clones, 87% of them seen just once; the ten biggest clones take up around 4.5%. The sample comprised peripheral blood. The receptors were gathered from a man between 70 and 80 years old with acute or convalescent COVID-19.

This chain uses TRBV5-1 with TRBJ2-7; 9 bases are a match to TRBD2. The V gene's germline CDR1 is SGHRS and CDR2 YFSETQ. The trim removed 0 bases at V and 0 bases at J, leaving 7 bases unmatched. The CDR3 sequence is 17 residues long. The CDR3 is CASSLVLAGASSYEQYF. The CDR3 bases are TGCGCCAGCAGCTTGGTATTAGCGGGGGCTAGCTCCTACGAGCAGTACTTC.

The V call is TRBV7-5, the J call TRBJ2-7; whether TRBD2, the table's D call, matches the DNA was not checked. TRBV7-5 is an annotated pseudogene. CDR3 length equals 15 residues. The CDR3 coding sequence is TGTGCCAGAAGAAGGCGCCCGGGGAGGTCCTACGAGCAGTACTTC. This translates into CARRRRPGRSYEQYF.

This rearrangement joins TRBV18 to TRBJ1-2; D is perhaps TRBD1 (5 bases). CDR3 length equals 16 residues. Germline V gene data show CDR1 as KGHSH and CDR2 as LQKENI. The V end lost 0 bases, the J end lost 7 bases, and 18 bases lay between the germline ends. The CDR3 loop is CASSPPAAQGGGGYTF. Written as DNA, the CDR3 is TGTGCCAGCTCACCACCCGCGGCGCAGGGAGGTGGTGGCTACACCTTC.

This chain uses TRBV5-1 with TRBJ2-3, with no clear D. CDR1 is SGHRS and CDR2 is YFSETQ in the germline V gene. The CDR3 extends over 12 amino acids. Trimming took 4 bases from V and 4 from J, leaving 7 bases between them. CDR3 in DNA: TGCGCCAGCAGCCTCGTAGCAGATACGCAGTATTTT. Protein: CASSLVADTQYF.

This rearrangement joins TRBV19 to TRBJ1-2; D ambiguous. Germline CDR1 reads LNHDA; CDR2 reads SQIVND (reference sequence). This CDR3 is 14 amino acids long. V lost 5 bases and J lost 3, with 13 bases in between. The CDR3 protein is CASSALQEYYGYTF. CDR3 nucleotides: TGTGCCAGTAGTGCCCTCCAGGAATACTATGGCTACACCTTC.

V usage is TRBV7-6 and J usage is TRBJ2-7; TRBD1 agrees at 7 bases. Germline CDR1 is SGHVS and CDR2 is FNYEAQ. CDR3 size: 17 residues. Trimming took 4 bases from V and 2 from J; bases not matched to a gene: 14. CDR3 residues: CASSSKSFDRAPYEQYF. DNA for the CDR3: TGTGCCAGCAGCTCCAAATCATTCGACAGGGCTCCCTACGAGCAGTACTTC.

The V call is TRBV2, the J call TRBJ1-1; D call uncertain. V was cut by 7 bases and J by 2 bases, with 17 bases left in between. The CDR3 covers 15 residues. Germline CDR1 and CDR2: SNHLY and FYNNEI. The CDR3 is CASTLLQQTNTEAFF. The CDR3 region has the DNA TGTGCCAGCACCCTTCTTCAACAGACCAACACTGAAGCTTTCTTT.

The rearrangement links TRBV6-6 to TRBJ2-3; 7 bases map to TRBD1. CDR1 is MNHNY and CDR2 is SVGAGI in the germline V gene (reference sequence). This CDR3 has 13 residues. V trimming: 11 bases; J trimming: 3 bases; junction bases outside the gene matches: 8. For the CDR3, the DNA is TGTGCCGCTACAGGGGCGCTAACAGATACGCAGTATTTT. Amino acid sequence: CAATGALTDTQYF.

The V gene is TRBV5-1, the J gene TRBJ1-2; no clear D gene. The CDR3 runs to 17 residues. The ends were cut back, 0 bases at V and 6 bases at J, with 21 bases in the middle. Looked up from germline, CDR1 is SGHRS and CDR2 is YFSETQ. The CDR3 loop reads CASSLAHPNSPFDGYTF. The CDR3 DNA is TGCGCCAGCAGCTTGGCTCATCCCAACAGTCCTTTCGATGGCTACACCTTC. The full variable domain, in which reference TRBV5-1 and TRBJ1-2 provide the parts outside the CDR3, is KAGVTQTPRYLIKTRGQQVTLSCSPISGHRSVSWYQQTPGQGLQFLFEYFSETQRNKGNFPGRFSGRQFSNSRSEMNVSTLELGDSALYLCASSLAHPNSPFDGYTFGSGTRLTVV.

The chain employs TRBV28 and TRBJ1-5; 9 nucleotides align to TRBD1. CDR3 length: 17 amino acids. Germline lookup yields CDR1 MDHEN and CDR2 SYDVKM. The J segment lost 6 bases and the V segment lost 3 bases, leaving 12 bases of the junction unmatched. Here the CDR3 reads CASSFGIPGQGGQPQHF. The CDR3 DNA is TGTGCCAGCAGTTTTGGTATCCCGGGACAGGGAGGTCAGCCCCAGCATTTT.

The rearrangement joins TRBV9 to TRBJ1-2, with D uncertain. Trimming left V 0 bases short and J 3 bases short, with 12 bases between. The germline V gene encodes CDR1 SGDLS and CDR2 YYNGEE. The CDR3 covers 15 residues. CDR3 protein: CASSVVPNSYYGYTF. CDR3 in DNA: TGTGCCAGCAGCGTAGTACCCAACAGCTACTATGGCTACACCTTC. Combining the CDR3 with reference TRBV9 and TRBJ1-2 gives the whole variable domain DSGVTQTPKHLITATGQRVTLRCSPRSGDLSVYWYQQSLDQGLQFLIQYYNGEERAKGNILERFSAQQFPDLHSELNLSSLELGDSALYFCASSVVPNSYYGYTFGSGTRLTVV.

V and J are TRBV7-9 and TRBJ2-5; maybe TRBD2 (5 bases). CDR3 length: 15 amino acids. V was cut by 0 bases and J by 2 bases, with 10 bases left in between. CDR1 and CDR2 (germline): SEHNR, FQNEAQ (reference sequence). This CDR3 is CASSLASSRQETQYF. CDR3 nucleotide sequence: TGTGCCAGCAGCTTAGCGTCTAGCCGGCAAGAGACCCAGTACTTC.

V and J are TRBV28 and TRBJ1-1; no clear D. This CDR3 comprises 14 residues. The germline V and J ends were trimmed by 2 bases and 4 bases, with 11 bases remaining between them. CDR1 is MDHEN and CDR2 is SYDVKM in the germline V gene. The CDR3 DNA sequence: TGTGCCAGCAGTTTAAGTGATGGCTTCACTGAAGCTTTCTTT. The encoded protein is CASSLSDGFTEAFF.

The chain recombines TRBV5-1 with TRBJ2-2, with D perhaps matching TRBD2 (5 bases). This CDR3 is 15 amino acids long. V was clipped by 2 bases and J by 4 bases, with 12 bases between them. Germline-derived CDR1 and CDR2 are SGHRS and YFSETQ. CDR3 region: CASSLLEGGTGELFF. DNA of the CDR3: TGCGCCAGCAGCTTACTAGAGGGTGGCACCGGGGAGCTGTTTTTT.

This sequence joins TRBV9 and TRBJ2-2; D perhaps matches TRBD2 (6 bases). CDR1 SGDLS and CDR2 YYNGEE come from the germline V gene. The CDR3 loop spans 16 amino acids. V shed 0 bases and J shed 1 base, with 10 bases lying between them. The CDR3 spells CASSVGGGVNTGELFF. The DNA of the CDR3 is TGTGCCAGCAGCGTAGGGGGCGGGGTGAACACCGGGGAGCTGTTTTTT.

The chain carries TRBV6-5 and TRBJ2-3; maybe TRBD1 (5 bases). V lost 6 bases and J 3 bases, leaving 13 bases between the germline ends. In germline, CDR1 is MNHEY, CDR2 SVGAGI. This CDR3 region has 14 residues. In DNA form, the CDR3 reads TGTGCCAGCAGCGGTGAAGCAGGGACAGATACGCAGTATTTT. Protein sequence: CASSGEAGTDTQYF.

This clone was seen only once. This chain links TRBV3-1 (or the pseudogene TRBV3-2) with TRBJ2-5; TRBD1 agrees at 7 bases. Germline assignment: CDR1 LGHDT and CDR2 YNNKEL (reference sequence). CDR3 length: 15 residues. Losses at the gene ends were 3 bases for V and 1 base for J; bases not matched to a gene: 5. CDR3: CASSQDRIPQETQYF. The CDR3 coding sequence is TGTGCCAGCAGCCAGGACAGGATACCCCAAGAGACCCAGTACTTC.

The rearrangement links TRBV7-9 to TRBJ2-2; 8 bases are shared with TRBD1. This CDR3 is 14 amino acids long. J gave up 5 bases and V 8 bases, and 7 bases lay outside the gene matches. Germline V CDR1 and CDR2: SEHNR, FQNEAQ (reference sequence). CDR3: CASVGQGGTGELFF. The CDR3, as DNA: TGTGCCAGCGTAGGACAGGGAGGAACCGGGGAGCTGTTTTTT.

The chain couples TRBV7-8 to TRBJ1-5, with D perhaps TRBD1 (6 bases). The CDR3 runs 17 residues. V was trimmed by 5 bases and J by 1 base, leaving 18 bases between them. Germline V gene data show CDR1 as SGHVS and CDR2 as FQNEAQ. The CDR3 reads CASSLGGARRSNQPQHF. For the CDR3, the DNA is TGTGCCAGCAGCCTGGGGGGGGCGCGTAGGAGCAATCAGCCCCAGCATTTT.

This clone was picked up one time. The chain has TRBV6-5 and TRBJ2-7, with D hard to call. V gave up 4 bases and J gave up 6 bases, with 10 bases separating them. CDR1 MNHEY and CDR2 SVGAGI come from the germline V gene. The CDR3 has 12 amino acids. The CDR3 loop reads CASSSGGLEQYV. The CDR3 nucleotides read TGTGCCAGCAGTTCTGGCGGCCTCGAGCAGTACGTC.

The chain carries TRBV6-6 and TRBJ2-1; D remains ambiguous. V shed 0 bases and J shed 7 bases, with 4 bases lying between them. Per germline, CDR1 MNHNY and CDR2 SVGAGI (reference sequence). This CDR3 region has 12 residues. CDR3 DNA: TGTGCCAGCAGTTACTCCTCGAATGAGCAGTTCTTC. Its protein is CASSYSSNEQFF.

The gene calls are TRBV18 and TRBJ1-1, with unresolved D. Per germline, CDR1 KGHSH and CDR2 LQKENI. This CDR3 has 13 amino acids. V lost 4 bases to trimming and J lost 1 base, with 7 bases between them. CDR3 in DNA: TGTGCCAGCTCACGGGCAGGGAACACTGAAGCTTTCTTT. Translating it yields CASSRAGNTEAFF.

Only a few counts were recorded for this clone. The gene calls are TRBV10-3 and TRBJ1-4, with unresolved D. V was trimmed by 0 bases and J by 0 bases, leaving 5 bases between them. Germline V CDR1 and CDR2: ENHRY, SYGVKD. The CDR3 is 15 residues long. The CDR3 is CAISESAATNEKLFF. As DNA, the CDR3 is TGTGCCATCAGTGAGTCAGCTGCAACTAATGAAAAACTGTTTTTT.

The CDR3 DNA reads TGTGCCAGCAGCTTATTTGACAGGAAGGACAATGAGCAGTTCTTC. Encoded protein: CASSLFDRKDNEQFF. This chain uses TRBV13 with TRBJ2-1; a weak D match, TRBD1 (6 bases). Germline CDR1 PRHDT, CDR2 FYEKMQ (reference sequence). CDR3 length equals 15 residues. Trimming took 2 bases from V and 5 from J, leaving 13 bases between them.

This rearrangement joins TRBV5-1 to TRBJ2-3; TRBD1 matches at 9 bases. The V and J ends lost 0 bases and 4 bases, in that order; junction bases with no gene match: 6. The CDR3 covers 16 residues. Germline assignment: CDR1 SGHRS and CDR2 YFSETQ. CDR3 sequence (DNA): TGCGCCAGCAGCTTGGAGGACAGGGGATGGGCAGATACGCAGTATTTT. Its translation: CASSLEDRGWADTQYF.

The chain links TRBV5-1 to TRBJ2-5; TRBD1 is a possible D gene (6 bases). The CDR3 extends over 14 amino acids. V shed 3 bases and J shed 5 bases, with 14 bases lying between them. Germline assignment: CDR1 SGHRS and CDR2 YFSETQ. CDR3 coding DNA: TGCGCCAGCAGCTCCACAGGGATCCGGGAGACCCAGTACTTC. It yields the protein CASSSTGIRETQYF.

The rearrangement joins TRBV19 to TRBJ1-1; weak D call: TRBD1 (6 bases). The CDR3 is 16 residues long. Germline lookup yields CDR1 LNHDA and CDR2 SQIVND (reference sequence). Trimming shortened V by 5 bases and J by 11 bases, and 27 bases separated the two germline ends. This chain's CDR3 is CASSPIGLGAPREAFF. The DNA for the CDR3 is TGTGCCAGTAGTCCCATAGGCTTGGGGGCGCCTAGAGAGGCTTTCTTT.

The rearrangement uses TRBV24-1 and TRBJ1-4; unclear D gene. V was pared by 4 bases and J by 8 bases, with 22 bases between. Germline V gene sequence: CDR1 KGHDR, CDR2 SFDVKD. The CDR3 has 17 residues. CDR3 DNA: TGTGCCACCAGTGACCCACCCTCGGGATCCTGGAACGAAAAACTGTTTTTT. It translates to CATSDPPSGSWNEKLFF.

This chain joins TRBV10-2 and TRBJ2-3; 7 nucleotides agree with TRBD1. Germline values: CDR1 WSHSY, CDR2 SAAADI. The junction had 16 bases not matched to a gene; V was cut back by 7 bases and J by 6 bases. The CDR3 extends over 16 amino acids. The CDR3 DNA reads TGCGCCAGCACCATACGACAGGGCCTGCTCAGGGATACGCAGTATTTT. Its protein is CASTIRQGLLRDTQYF.

This chain's CDR3 is CASSPLRSNAEAFF. The CDR3 DNA follows: TGTGCCAGCAGCCCCCTACGATCTAACGCTGAAGCTTTCTTT. The genes are TRBV5-4 and TRBJ1-1; D remains ambiguous. Germline V gene lookup returns CDR1 SGHNT and CDR2 YYREEE (reference sequence). The CDR3 has 14 residues. The V gene lost 4 bases and the J gene lost 6 bases, with 16 bases spanning the gap.

This clone has just one count. This chain uses TRBV19 with TRBJ1-5; D is ambiguous. The CDR3 consists of 16 residues. The V gene's germline CDR1 is LNHDA and CDR2 SQIVND (reference sequence). Deletions cut 5 bases from V and 2 bases from J, with 16 bases between. The CDR3 nucleotides are TGTGCCAGTAGTGATAACCCGGGTCGAGGCAATCAGCCCCAGCATTTT. As protein: CASSDNPGRGNQPQHF.